Listed below are T cell receptor beta chains from one sample, sequenced in a study of cytomegalovirus exposure and HLA in healthy donors. The data were produced by immunoSEQ multiplex PCR, yet TCRdb's version contains in-frame clones alone and is incomplete. The sample shows over 150,000 clones, around 80% of them seen only once. Sequencing was done on a sample of PBMCs. Receptors were obtained from a male donor in good health and CMV-seronegative. Both conserved end residues are part of each CDR3. D genes are given only for firm matches. Expanded clones get a size class; other rows say once, few or many, or leave the size out.

size	J	D	V	CDR3	DNA
few	TRBJ2-7	TRBD1	TRBV4-3	CASSPDREDYEQYF	TGCGCCAGCAGCCCGGACAGGGAGGACTACGAGCAGTACTTC
-	TRBJ1-2	TRBD1	TRBV19	CASRDSRRGDSGYTF	TGTGCCAGTCGGGACAGCAGGCGGGGGGATTCGGGCTACACCTTC
-	TRBJ2-3	TRBD2	TRBV5-1	CASSFTGGPPDTQYF	TGCGCCAGCAGTTTCACGGGGGGGCCACCAGATACGCAGTATTTT
-	TRBJ1-5	-	TRBV5-1	CASSSGTRGQPQHF	TGCGCCAGCAGCTCCGGGACAAGGGGCCAGCCCCAGCATTTT
-	TRBJ1-2	TRBD1	TRBV5-1	CASSFTGEGYTF	TGCGCCAGCAGCTTTACAGGGGAGGGCTACACCTTC
-	TRBJ2-3	-	TRBV30	CAWSDGGGSDTQYF	TGTGCCTGGAGTGACGGTGGGGGGTCAGATACGCAGTATTTT
-	TRBJ1-1	TRBD1	TRBV27	CASSLDRVDTEAFF	TGTGCCAGCAGTCTAGACAGGGTCGACACTGAAGCTTTCTTT
-	TRBJ1-3	-	TRBV9	CASSVLDTYSGNTIYF	TGTGCCAGCAGCGTGCTGGACACCTACTCTGGAAACACCATATATTTT
-	TRBJ2-3	TRBD1	TRBV5-1	CASKGMGDRYGSLVF	TGCGCCAGCAAAGGGATGGGGGACAGATACGGCAGCCTGGTTTTT
few	TRBJ2-7	TRBD1	TRBV5-1	CASSPSTGEEQYF	TGCGCCAGCAGCCCCTCCACAGGGGAAGAGCAGTACTTC
-	TRBJ1-2	-	TRBV28	CASRKAGNSYGYTF	TGTGCCAGCAGGAAGGCAGGGAACTCCTATGGCTACACCTTC
-	TRBJ2-7	-	TRBV7-9	CASSLGSGAVEQYF	TGTGCCAGCAGCTTGGGTTCTGGGGCAGTCGAGCAGTACTTC
-	TRBJ2-3	TRBD2	TRBV4-2	CASSQEGPSGKDTQYF	TGTGCCAGCAGCCAAGAAGGGCCTAGCGGGAAGGATACGCAGTATTTT
-	TRBJ1-2	-	TRBV9	CASSDEDWANYGYTF	TGTGCCAGCAGCGATGAGGACTGGGCTAACTATGGCTACACCTTC
-	TRBJ2-5	-	TRBV7-3	CASSLVRKETQYF	TGTGCCAGCAGCTTAGTGCGAAAAGAGACCCAGTACTTC
-	TRBJ2-1	-	TRBV2	CASNRGGWGDEQFF	TGTGCCAGCAATAGGGGGGGCTGGGGAGATGAGCAGTTCTTC
-	TRBJ2-1	TRBD2	TRBV7-2	CASRPGAGGVNEQFF	TGTGCCAGCAGGCCGGGAGCGGGGGGGGTAAATGAGCAGTTCTTC
once	TRBJ1-2	TRBD1	TRBV7-2	CASSSTLRTGGNYGYTF	TGTGCCAGCAGCTCGACGTTAAGGACAGGGGGAAACTATGGCTACACCTTC
once	TRBJ2-1	-	TRBV9	CASSVAKGDYTIEQFF	TGTGCCAGCAGCGTAGCTAAGGGGGATTACACTATTGAGCAGTTCTTC
-	TRBJ2-3	-	TRBV4-3	CASSQDGRGANTDTQYF	TGCGCCAGCAGCCAAGATGGACGCGGGGCCAACACAGATACGCAGTATTTT
-	TRBJ2-1	TRBD2	TRBV2	CASSKTSGVPNEQFF	TGTGCCAGCAGTAAGACTAGCGGAGTCCCCAATGAGCAGTTCTTC
-	TRBJ2-7	TRBD1	TRBV7-9	CSSSRGTGGVYEQYF	TGTTCCAGCAGCCGAGGGACAGGGGGTGTCTACGAGCAGTACTTC
-	TRBJ1-2	-	TRBV6-5	CASSYAGGGYGYTF	TGTGCCAGCAGTTACGCGGGGGGTGGCTATGGCTACACCTTC
-	TRBJ2-1	-	TRBV6-5	CASSPPSVSYNEQFF	TGTGCCAGCAGTCCTCCTAGCGTCTCGTACAATGAGCAGTTCTTC
-	TRBJ2-2	TRBD1	TRBV7-9	CASSWDRGRPGELFF	TGTGCCAGCAGCTGGGACAGGGGAAGACCGGGGGAGCTGTTTTTT
once	TRBJ2-1	TRBD2	TRBV28	CASSLTSGSNEQFF	TGTGCCAGCAGTTTGACTAGCGGGAGCAATGAGCAGTTCTTC
-	TRBJ2-1	-	TRBV5-1	CASSFFSDNEQFF	TGCGCCAGCAGCTTCTTTAGCGACAATGAGCAGTTCTTC
-	TRBJ2-7	TRBD2	TRBV27	CASSVEGGSYEQYF	TGTGCCAGCAGTGTGGAGGGAGGGTCCTACGAGCAGTACTTC
once	TRBJ1-2	TRBD1	TRBV4-1	CASSQPFRQGADGYTF	TGCGCCAGCAGCCAACCGTTCCGACAGGGGGCAGATGGCTACACCTTC